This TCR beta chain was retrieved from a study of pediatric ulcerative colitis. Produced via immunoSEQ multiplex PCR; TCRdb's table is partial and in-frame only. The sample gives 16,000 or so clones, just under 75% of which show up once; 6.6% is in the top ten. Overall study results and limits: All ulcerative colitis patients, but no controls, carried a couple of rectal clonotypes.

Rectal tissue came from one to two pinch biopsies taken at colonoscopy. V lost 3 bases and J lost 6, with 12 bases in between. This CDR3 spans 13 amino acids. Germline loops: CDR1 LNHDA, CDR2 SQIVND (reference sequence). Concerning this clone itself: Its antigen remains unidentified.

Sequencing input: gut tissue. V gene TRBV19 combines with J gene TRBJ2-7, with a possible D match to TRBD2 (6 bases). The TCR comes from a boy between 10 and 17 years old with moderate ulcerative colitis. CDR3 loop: CASSILEGREQYF. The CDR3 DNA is TGTGCCAGTAGTATCTTGGAGGGGCGCGAGCAGTACTTC.